This T cell receptor (beta chain) was captured by sequencing in a study of T cells in Graves' hyperthyroidism and ophthalmopathy. Patients aged 18 to 65 with hyperthyroidism were newly diagnosed, with duration under 2 months. Researchers barred patients who had uncontrolled infection, other autoimmune disease, pregnancy or lactation. This clonotype has ten or more counts. Its antigen is not identified. Regions amplified from RNA transcripts were the TCR beta CDR3 regions. TCR CDR3 underwent first-round RT-PCR with the HTBI primer set. TCRdb processed the multiplex PCR reads anew with MiXCR; each CDR3 protein has one entry. The sample holds around 300,000 distinct CDR3 sequences; about 16% are singletons and the top ten take more than 30%. Germline assignment: CDR1 MDHEN and CDR2 SYDVKM. This CDR3 spans 15 amino acids. V lost 4 bases and J lost 4; bases outside the gene matches: 8. Study observations and caveats: In the analysis, a 13 V-J model separated ophthalmopathy from stable hyperthyroidism.

The TCR sequence derives from a woman aged 50 to 60 with Graves' hyperthyroidism that later progressed to Graves' ophthalmopathy. Sample: blood. This chain joins TRBV28 and TRBJ1-2; TRBD1 matches at 8 bases. CDR3 bases: TGTGCCAGCAGTTCCCCGACAGGGGATAGCTATGGCTACACCTTC. Translated, it gives CASSSPTGDSYGYTF.